The sequence of this T cell receptor beta chain was determined in a study of human T cells and chemical hapten exposure. Findings and caveats of the study: Expanded TCRs created a significantly greater count of big CDR3 similarity clusters than controls did. Patch test score rose with PT1 expanded TCRs, significant at 8, 16, 32, not 4.

About this clonotype itself: What it binds is unknown.

Study processing details: Samples contained a median of approximately 100,000 TCRs, with a range of 23,224 to 690,600. TCRdb reprocessed the RACE reads via MiXCR and lists one record per CDR3 protein. TCRdb's processing, not the authors' own work, is the source of the V and J calls. The sample gives 75,000 to 100,000 distinct CDR3 sequences, about 10% of which show up once; 2% to 2.5% is in the top ten. The CDR3 is 14 amino acids. Trimming pared 5 bases from V and 0 bases from J, leaving 13 bases between. Germline CDR1 and CDR2: SQVTM and ANQGSEA. Indicated time point: patch test 1, 2 weeks after DPC sensitization. As to treatment: therapeutic diphenylcyclopropenone sensitization with weekly scalp DPC. It was from unfractionated whole blood that total RNA was extracted.

The input for sequencing was whole blood, taken in connection with sensitization to the hapten diphenylcyclopropenone (DPC). This sequence joins TRBV29-1 and TRBJ1-1, with D maybe TRBD1 (5 bases). This sequence was found in a man between 35 and 55 years old with alopecia areata. Some clones in this sample may be carry-over from other donors' samples. The CDR3 region has the DNA TGCAGCGTTTTGGGACGTTTGATGAACACTGAAGCTTTCTTT. Its translation is CSVLGRLMNTEAFF.